This T cell receptor beta chain was identified during a study of OX40 agonist ivuxolimab in advanced cancers. CDR3 size: 19 residues. Trimming shortened V by 0 bases and J by 0 bases, and 15 bases separated the two germline ends. Per germline, CDR1 LGHNA and CDR2 YNFKEQ. Here immunoSEQ multiplex PCR was the method, and the copy in TCRdb shows in-frame clones only, minus some. The data contain 48,000 or so clones, approximately 81% of them seen just once; the ten biggest clones take up roughly 9.9%. This specimen was CD4+ or CD8+ T cells sorted from blood, taken in a trial of the OX40 agonist ivuxolimab. The source is an adult with an advanced solid tumor such as melanoma, head and neck, liver or kidney cancer. This sequence joins TRBV4-2 and TRBJ2-6, with a weak D call TRBD1 (6 bases). The CDR3 region has the DNA TGTGCCAGCAGCCAAGACCCCAGGGGTGGAGGCTCTGGGGCCAACGTCCTGACTTTC. Encoded protein: CASSQDPRGGGSGANVLTF.